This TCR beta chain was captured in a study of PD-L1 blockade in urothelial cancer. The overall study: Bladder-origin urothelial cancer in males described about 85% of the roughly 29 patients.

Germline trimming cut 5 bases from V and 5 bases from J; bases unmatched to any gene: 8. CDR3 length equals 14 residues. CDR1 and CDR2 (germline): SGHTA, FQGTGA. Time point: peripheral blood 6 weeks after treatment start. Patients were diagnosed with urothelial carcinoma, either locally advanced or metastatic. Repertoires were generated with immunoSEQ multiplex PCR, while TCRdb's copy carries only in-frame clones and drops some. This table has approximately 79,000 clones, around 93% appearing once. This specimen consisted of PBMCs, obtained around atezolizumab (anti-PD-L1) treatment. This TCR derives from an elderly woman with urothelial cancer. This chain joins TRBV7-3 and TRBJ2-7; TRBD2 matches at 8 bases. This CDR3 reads CASSPSGSRDEQYF. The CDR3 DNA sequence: TGTGCCAGCAGCCCCAGCGGGAGCCGTGACGAGCAGTACTTC.